This T cell receptor beta chain was identified in a study of CD8+ T cells in alopecia areata. The overall study: The authors scored treated patients' severity by affected scalp percentage.

Treatment denoted: oral pan-JAK inhibitor, 5-10 mg twice daily. Alopecia areata patients provided lesional scalp punch biopsies and peripheral blood. Following extraction, RNA underwent reverse transcription to cDNA, which served as the sequencing template. Profiled with immunoSEQ multiplex PCR; TCRdb holds only in-frame clones, not every one. The sample carries 90,000 to 100,000 clones, 50% to 75% recorded once. Germline V CDR1 and CDR2: GTSNPN, SVGIG (reference sequence). This CDR3 is 11 amino acids long. V dropped 1 base and J dropped 5 bases, with 5 bases sitting between them. Comments on this clone: Antigen: not known.

Findings and caveats of the study: Normal scalp had lower clonality than lesional scalp, with alopecia totalis/universalis lesions showing this most strongly. A large proportion of expanded lesional clones were detected persisting in scalp and blood during tofacitinib.

The sample consisted of CD8+ T cells sorted from blood, taken at week 4, from a patient treated with tofacitinib. The chain carries TRBV30 and TRBJ1-2; D not resolved. The sequence came from a human donor with alopecia areata. CDR3 loop: CAWSASYGYTF. In nucleotides, the CDR3 is TGTGCCTGGAGTGCCTCATATGGCTACACCTTC.